The 7 T cell receptor beta chains in this list originate from one sample, sequenced in a study of vaccination effects on CD4 cells after COVID-19. With the ViraFEST assay, the study expanded antigen-specific CD4+ T cells using viral peptide pools, then sequenced them. Following a roughly 9-day culture, CD4+ T cells were purified. Of the BNT162b2 and mRNA-1273 vaccines, participants received two doses of one or the other. Sequencing used immunoSEQ multiplex PCR; TCRdb keeps in-frame clones, though not all of them. The data hold about 38,000 clones, with approximately 84% observed a single time. Their specific antigens are unknown. Material: CD4+ T cells from PBMCs cultured with HCoV-NL63 spike peptides, obtained after COVID-19 vaccination. The origin of the receptors is a human donor who received a COVID-19 vaccine. Some clones in this sample may be carry-over from other donors' samples.

This rearrangement joins TRBV24-1 to TRBJ2-3; a weak D match, TRBD1 (5 bases). Germline V lookup: CDR1 KGHDR, CDR2 SFDVKD. CDR3 length: 12 amino acids. Trimming cost V 7 bases and J 4 bases, with 8 bases left between them. Here the CDR3 DNA reads TGTGCCACCAGGGGGCTGGCAGATACGCAGTATTTT. It translates to CATRGLADTQYF.

This chain joins TRBV30 and TRBJ2-1; 8 bases are a match to TRBD1. V trimming: 1 base; J trimming: 5 bases; junction bases outside the gene matches: 7. The CDR3 covers 15 residues. Germline values: CDR1 GTSNPN, CDR2 SVGIG (reference sequence). CDR3 in amino acids: CAWSGGRGRNNEQFF. Written as DNA, the CDR3 is TGTGCCTGGAGTGGTGGCAGGGGGCGTAACAATGAGCAGTTCTTC.

The chain links TRBV11-1 to TRBJ2-2; 10 bases match TRBD1. J lost 6 bases, V lost 8 bases, and 6 bases had no gene match. The CDR3 covers 14 residues. The germline V gene encodes CDR1 SGHAT and CDR2 FQDESV (reference sequence). CDR3 residues: CASGRDRGPGELFF. DNA for the CDR3: TGTGCCAGCGGCCGGGACAGGGGTCCCGGGGAGCTGTTTTTT.

This chain joins TRBV5-5 and TRBJ1-2; 7 bases agree with TRBD1. This CDR3 has 14 residues. Germline V gene sequence: CDR1 SGHKS, CDR2 YYEKEE (reference sequence). V dropped 4 bases and J dropped 2; count of bases not matched to a gene: 5. The CDR3 sequence: CASSPEQGNYGYTF. CDR3 DNA: TGTGCCAGCAGCCCTGAACAGGGGAACTATGGCTACACCTTC.

The V call is TRBV5-6, the J call TRBJ1-2; 12 positions match TRBD1. Germline values: CDR1 SGHDT, CDR2 YYEEEE. Trimming at V came to 0 bases and at J to 4 bases, leaving 13 bases not matched to a gene. This CDR3 comprises 19 residues. CDR3 DNA sequence: TGTGCCAGCAGCTTGGGCCCTCCGGGACAGGGGGCGCTCGGCTATGGCTACACCTTC. It encodes CASSLGPPGQGALGYGYTF.

The genes are TRBV11-2 and TRBJ2-3; the D gene is possibly TRBD2 (6 bases). CDR3 size: 16 residues. Germline CDR1 is SGHAT and CDR2 is FQNNGV. V was cut by 7 bases and J by 2 bases, with 19 bases left in between. CDR3 region: CASTRRGAYLTDTQYF. The CDR3 coding sequence is TGTGCCAGCACCCGGCGGGGAGCATACCTCACAGATACGCAGTATTTT.

The chain uses TRBV19 and TRBJ1-4; D is uncertain. The CDR3 is 14 amino acids. Trimming cost V 4 bases and J 3 bases, with 9 bases left between them. Germline loops: CDR1 LNHDA, CDR2 SQIVND (reference sequence). The CDR3 here is CASSRHASNEKLFF. CDR3 nucleotide sequence: TGTGCCAGTAGTAGACATGCGTCTAATGAAAAACTGTTTTTT. Looking up the rest from reference TRBV19 and TRBJ1-4 gives the full variable domain: DGGITQSPKYLFRKEGQNVTLSCEQNLNHDAMYWYRQDPGQGLRLIYYSQIVNDFQKGDIAEGYSVSREKKESFPLTVTSAQKNPTAFYLCASSRHASNEKLFFGSGTQLSVL.